This entry lists 9 T cell receptor beta chains sequenced from one sample in a study of regulatory T cells in long-lasting Graves disease. Stated time point: newly diagnosed GD, antithyroid drugs for less than 3 months. Researchers made the TCR library from RNA that was extracted from PBMCs. Relying on iRepertoire HTBI primers and Arm-PCR of CDR3 regions, the team built TCR beta libraries. TCRdb called the multiplex PCR reads again in MiXCR, with one record for every CDR3 protein. The sample shows hundreds of thousands of distinct CDR3 sequences, 15% of them seen only once. These data also featured in a second study, about T cells in Graves' hyperthyroidism and ophthalmopathy.

The sample in question was peripheral blood mononuclear cells (PBMCs), obtained at new diagnosis, from a patient treated with antithyroid drugs. The receptors shown here come from a woman aged 40 to 50 with Graves disease.

This clonotype was seen many times. The chain recombines TRBV2 with TRBJ1-1; D gene uncertain. V was shortened by 3 bases and J by 8 bases, with 7 bases between the two germline ends. This CDR3 region has 11 residues. Germline loops: CDR1 SNHLY, CDR2 FYNNEI. In nucleotides, the CDR3 is TGTGCCAGCAGTGACGTCGCAGAAGCTTTCTTT. It codes for CASSDVAEAFF. Drawing the rest from reference TRBV2 and TRBJ1-1, the complete variable domain is EPEVTQTPSHQVTQMGQEVILRCVPISNHLYFYWYRQILGQKVEFLVSFYNNEISEKSEIFDDQFSVERPDGSNFTLKIRSTKLEDSAMYFCASSDVAEAFFGQGTRLTVV.

This clonotype was detected ten times or more. The gene calls are TRBV20-1 and TRBJ1-1, with D unresolved. The CDR3 totals 12 residues. The ends were cut back, 3 bases at V and 1 base at J, with 6 bases in the middle. Germline CDR1 and CDR2: DFQATT and SNEGSKA (reference sequence). The CDR3 region has the DNA TGCAGTGCTAGCGACGGGAACACTGAAGCTTTCTTT. It codes for CSASDGNTEAFF.

This clonotype has ten or more counts. The genes are TRBV2 and TRBJ1-5; TRBD1 agrees at 7 bases. Germline CDR1 is SNHLY and CDR2 is FYNNEI. Germline trimming cut 6 bases from V and 3 bases from J; bases unmatched to any gene: 8. There are 15 residues in the CDR3. The DNA of the CDR3 is TGTGCCAGCAGCGCGGACAGGCCGCTCAATCAGCCCCAGCATTTT. Protein sequence: CASSADRPLNQPQHF.

Many counts were recorded for this clonotype. This rearrangement joins TRBV11-2 to TRBJ1-1; D ambiguous. Germline CDR1 SGHAT, CDR2 FQNNGV. Trimming stripped 5 bases from V and 7 bases from J, with 11 bases between. The CDR3 contains 12 residues. The CDR3 DNA sequence: TGTGCCAGCAGCCCCTTTTCGAGTGAAGCTTTCTTT. This codes for CASSPFSSEAFF.

V usage is TRBV4-3 and J usage is TRBJ1-1; D uncertain. Germline V lookup: CDR1 LGHNA, CDR2 YSLEER. V was clipped by 0 bases and J by 7 bases, with 9 bases between them. This CDR3 comprises 13 residues. This CDR3 is CASSQDWQVEAFF. CDR3 DNA sequence: TGCGCCAGCAGCCAAGATTGGCAGGTTGAAGCTTTCTTT.

A few counts support this clonotype. The chain joins TRBV20-1 to TRBJ2-1; perhaps TRBD2 as D (6 bases). CDR1 is DFQATT, CDR2 SNEGSKA, per germline (reference sequence). Trimming took off 6 bases at V and 4 bases at J, with 16 bases between the two ends. The CDR3 is made up of 14 amino acids. CDR3 residues: CSAQSGPSYNEQFF. CDR3 nucleotide sequence: TGCAGTGCCCAAAGCGGGCCGTCTTACAATGAGCAGTTCTTC.

This clonotype showed up many times. The gene calls are TRBV5-1 and TRBJ2-7; 7 positions agree with TRBD1. The V and J ends lost 3 bases and 7 bases, in that order; junction bases with no gene match: 10. Germline V lookup: CDR1 SGHRS, CDR2 YFSETQ. This CDR3 spans 14 amino acids. Here the CDR3 reads CASSSPGGSEEQYF. Here the CDR3 DNA reads TGCGCCAGCAGCTCACCAGGGGGTTCGGAAGAGCAGTACTTC.

This clonotype was recorded many times. This chain uses TRBV28 with TRBJ2-7; 9 bases align to TRBD1. The junction had 3 bases not matched to a gene; V was cut back by 5 bases and J by 1 base. The CDR3 runs 14 residues. CDR1 and CDR2 (germline): MDHEN, SYDVKM. The CDR3 loop is CASSEDRGSYEQYF. The DNA for the CDR3 is TGTGCCAGCAGTGAGGACAGGGGATCCTACGAGCAGTACTTC. Based on the CDR3 plus reference TRBV28 and TRBJ2-7, the full variable domain is DVKVTQSSRYLVKRTGEKVFLECVQDMDHENMFWYRQDPGLGLRLIYFSYDVKMKEKGDIPEGYSVSREKKERFSLILESASTNQTSMYLCASSEDRGSYEQYFGPGTRLTVT.

This chain connects TRBV6-1 to TRBJ2-2, with TRBD2 as a possible D gene (6 bases). The V gene's germline CDR1 is MNHNS and CDR2 SASEGT. Trimming left V 5 bases short and J 4 bases short, with 11 bases between. The CDR3 extends over 14 amino acids. CDR3 nucleotides: TGTGCCAGCAGTATGCCCGGGGGCACCGGGGAGCTGTTTTTT. This gives the protein CASSMPGGTGELFF.